Listed below are T cell receptor beta chains from one sample, sequenced in a study of siplizumab effects on memory and regulatory T cells. Sequencing was performed with immunoSEQ multiplex PCR; in TCRdb, only in-frame clones are kept and a portion is missing. Of some 40,000 clones listed, roughly 90% are singletons. What was sequenced was naive CD4+ T cells sorted from blood. These receptors all stem from a human donor in good health. Each CDR3 is given with its conserved first and last residue. The D gene is left open where the match is weak. The size of a clone is reported for some rows only, either as once, few or many, or as a class for expanded clones.

>NA|TRBJ2-5|14|TRBV14|NA
TGTGCCAGCAGCCAACTGGGGAGTGAAGAGACCCAGTACTTC
CASSQLGSEETQYF
>NA|TRBJ2-3|15|TRBV6-4|NA
TGTGCCACCGCCCTTACAGCGACTAGCACAGATACGCAGTATTTT
CATALTATSTDTQYF
>TRBD1|TRBJ2-2|16|TRBV2|NA
TGTGCCAGCAGTGTCCGGGACAGGGGGTGGAACGGGGAGCTGTTTTTT
CASSVRDRGWNGELFF
>TRBD1|TRBJ1-5|13|TRBV10-3|NA
TGTGCCACCGGAGGGGGCGGCAATCAGCCCCAGCATTTT
CATGGGGNQPQHF
>NA|TRBJ1-1|15|TRBV18|once
TGTGCCAGCTCACCACAGAGAGACATGAACACTGAAGCTTTCTTT
CASSPQRDMNTEAFF
>NA|TRBJ1-1|15|TRBV6-1|NA
TGTGCCAGCAGTGAACCGGGACGGAGGAACACTGAAGCTTTCTTT
CASSEPGRRNTEAFF
>NA|TRBJ1-1|14|TRBV18|NA
TGTGCCAGCTCACCACAGGGGGGGAACACTGAAGCTTTCTTT
CASSPQGGNTEAFF
>NA|TRBJ2-1|14|TRBV18|NA
TGTGCCAGCTCACCACAATACGTCTACAATGAGCAGTTCTTC
CASSPQYVYNEQFF
>NA|TRBJ2-3|11|TRBV5-4|NA
TGTGCCAGCAGCTTGGCAGATACGCAGTATTTT
CASSLADTQYF
>NA|TRBJ1-2|16|TRBV7-8|NA
TGTGCCAGCAGCTTAAGGAGGACGGACCTTAACTATGGCTACACCTTC
CASSLRRTDLNYGYTF
>TRBD2|TRBJ2-1|16|TRBV2|NA
TGTGCCAGCAGTCCTTCGACTAGCGGGAGAGGGTATGAGCAGTTCTTC
CASSPSTSGRGYEQFF
>NA|TRBJ2-1|15|TRBV5-1|NA
TGCGCCAGCAGCCCGGGGACCGCGTCCTACAATGAGCAGTTCTTC
CASSPGTASYNEQFF
>TRBD2|TRBJ2-7|14|TRBV27|NA
TGTGCCAGCAGGGGACTAGCGGATTTCTACGAGCAGTACTTC
CASRGLADFYEQYF
>TRBD1|TRBJ2-7|15|TRBV7-3|NA
TGTGCCAGCAGCCCGCGGGGCAGGGGGCTGAGCGAGCAGTACTTC
CASSPRGRGLSEQYF
>NA|TRBJ2-3|16|TRBV9|NA
TGTGCCAGCAGCCCTCTTGGCGCAGGAGCAGCCCATACGCAGTATTTT
CASSPLGAGAAHTQYF
>NA|TRBJ1-4|14|TRBV11-2|NA
TGTGCCAGCAGCTTTTCTGCAACTAATGAAAAACTGTTTTTT
CASSFSATNEKLFF
>NA|TRBJ2-2|16|TRBV27|NA
TGTGCCAGCAACAAGTGGGGGGCTGTGGGCACCGGGGAGCTGTTTTTT
CASNKWGAVGTGELFF
>NA|TRBJ2-7|16|TRBV7-2|once
TGTGCCAGCTCACGAGACCCCTCAGGGGTCGGCTACGAGCAGTACTTC
CASSRDPSGVGYEQYF
>NA|TRBJ2-7|14|TRBV19|NA
TGTGCCAGTAGGGTCACAGGGTTTAGCTACGAGCAGTACTTC
CASRVTGFSYEQYF
>NA|TRBJ2-7|13|TRBV28|NA
TGTGCCAGCAGTTTTGGCAGGGGAAACGAGCAGTACTTC
CASSFGRGNEQYF
>TRBD1|TRBJ2-3|14|TRBV10-3|NA
TGTGCCACCGACCTGACAGGGACCACAGATACGCAGTATTTT
CATDLTGTTDTQYF